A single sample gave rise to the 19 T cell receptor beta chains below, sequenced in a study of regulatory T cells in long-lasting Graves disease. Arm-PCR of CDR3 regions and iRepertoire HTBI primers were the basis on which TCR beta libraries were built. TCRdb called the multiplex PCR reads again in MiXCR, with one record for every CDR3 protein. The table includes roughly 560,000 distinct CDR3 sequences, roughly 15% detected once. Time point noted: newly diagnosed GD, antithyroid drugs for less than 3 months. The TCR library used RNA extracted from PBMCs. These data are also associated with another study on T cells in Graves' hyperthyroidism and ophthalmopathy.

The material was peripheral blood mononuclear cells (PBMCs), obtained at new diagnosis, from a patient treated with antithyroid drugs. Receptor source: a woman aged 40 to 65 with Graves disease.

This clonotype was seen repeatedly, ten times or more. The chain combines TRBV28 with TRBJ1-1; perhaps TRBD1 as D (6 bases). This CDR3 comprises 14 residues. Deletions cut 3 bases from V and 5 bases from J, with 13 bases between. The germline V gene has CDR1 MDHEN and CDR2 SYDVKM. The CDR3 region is CASSLTSQGTEAFF. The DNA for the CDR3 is TGTGCCAGCAGTTTGACCAGTCAGGGGACTGAAGCTTTCTTT.

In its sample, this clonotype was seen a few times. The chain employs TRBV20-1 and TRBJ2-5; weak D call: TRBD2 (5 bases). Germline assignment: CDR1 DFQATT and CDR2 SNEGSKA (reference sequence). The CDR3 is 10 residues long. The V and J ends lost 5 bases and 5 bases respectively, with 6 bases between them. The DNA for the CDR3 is TGCAGTGCTGAGCGGGAGACCCAGTACTTC. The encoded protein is CSAERETQYF.

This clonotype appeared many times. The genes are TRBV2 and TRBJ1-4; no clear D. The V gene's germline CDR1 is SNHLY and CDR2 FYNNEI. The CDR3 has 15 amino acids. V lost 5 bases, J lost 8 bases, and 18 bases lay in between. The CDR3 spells CASSRFWRVGEKLFF. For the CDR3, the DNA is TGTGCCAGCAGTCGTTTTTGGAGGGTTGGGGAAAAACTGTTTTTT.

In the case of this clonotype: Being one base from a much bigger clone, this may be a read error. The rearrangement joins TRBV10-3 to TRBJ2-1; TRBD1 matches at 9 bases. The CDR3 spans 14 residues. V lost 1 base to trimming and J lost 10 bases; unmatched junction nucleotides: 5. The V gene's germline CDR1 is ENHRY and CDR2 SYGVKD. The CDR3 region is CAISEYGTGREQFF. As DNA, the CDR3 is TGTGCCATCAGTGAGTACGGGACAGGGCGGGAGCAGTTCTTC.

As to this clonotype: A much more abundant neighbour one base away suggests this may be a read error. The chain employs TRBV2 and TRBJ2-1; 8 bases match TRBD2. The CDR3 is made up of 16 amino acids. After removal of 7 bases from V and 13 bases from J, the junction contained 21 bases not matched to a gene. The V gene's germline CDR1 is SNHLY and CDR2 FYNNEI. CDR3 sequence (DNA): TGTGCCAGCATACCAAGGGTCACGGGAGGGATGGAGACCCAGTTCTTC. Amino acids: CASIPRVTGGMETQFF.

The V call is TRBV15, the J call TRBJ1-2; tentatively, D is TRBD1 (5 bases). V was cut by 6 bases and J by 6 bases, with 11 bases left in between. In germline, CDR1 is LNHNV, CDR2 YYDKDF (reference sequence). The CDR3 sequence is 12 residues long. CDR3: CATRGPDHGYTF. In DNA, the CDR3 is TGTGCCACCAGGGGGCCTGACCATGGCTACACCTTC. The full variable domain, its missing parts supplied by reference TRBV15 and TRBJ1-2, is DAMVIQNPRYQVTQFGKPVTLSCSQTLNHNVMYWYQQKSSQAPKLLFHYYDKDFNNEADTPDNFQSRRPNTSFCFLDIRSPGLGDTAMYLCATRGPDHGYTFGSGTRLTVV.

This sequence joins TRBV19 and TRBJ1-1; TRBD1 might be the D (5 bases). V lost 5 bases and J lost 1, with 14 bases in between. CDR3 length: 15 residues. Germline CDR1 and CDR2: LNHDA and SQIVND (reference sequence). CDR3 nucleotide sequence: TGTGCCAGTAGTTCGGGGCCGGGGAAGAACACTGAAGCTTTCTTT. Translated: CASSSGPGKNTEAFF.

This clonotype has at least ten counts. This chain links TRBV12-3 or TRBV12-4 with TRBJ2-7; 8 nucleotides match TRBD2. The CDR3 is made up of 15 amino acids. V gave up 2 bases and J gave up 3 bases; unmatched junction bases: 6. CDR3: CASSLRGLGHYEQYF. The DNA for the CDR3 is TGTGCCAGCAGTTTAAGGGGACTAGGACACTACGAGCAGTACTTC.

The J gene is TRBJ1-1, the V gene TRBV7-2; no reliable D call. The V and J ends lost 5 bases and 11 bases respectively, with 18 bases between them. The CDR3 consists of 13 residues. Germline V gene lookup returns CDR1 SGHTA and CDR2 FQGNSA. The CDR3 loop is CASSQISNMGAFF. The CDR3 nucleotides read TGTGCCAGCAGCCAAATATCTAACATGGGCGCTTTCTTT.

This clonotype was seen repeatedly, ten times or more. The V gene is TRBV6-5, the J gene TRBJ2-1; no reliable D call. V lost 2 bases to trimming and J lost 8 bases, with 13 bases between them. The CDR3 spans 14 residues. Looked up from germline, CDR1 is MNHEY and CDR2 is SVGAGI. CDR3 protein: CASSYRQVGDEQFF. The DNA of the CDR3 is TGTGCCAGCAGTTACCGGCAGGTTGGCGATGAGCAGTTCTTC.

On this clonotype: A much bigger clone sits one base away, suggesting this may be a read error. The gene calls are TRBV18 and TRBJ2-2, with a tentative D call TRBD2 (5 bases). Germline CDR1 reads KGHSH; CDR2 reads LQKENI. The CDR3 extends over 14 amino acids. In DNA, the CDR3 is TGTGCCAGCTCACCCATAACAGACACCGGGGAGCTGCTTTTT. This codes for CASSPITDTGELLF.

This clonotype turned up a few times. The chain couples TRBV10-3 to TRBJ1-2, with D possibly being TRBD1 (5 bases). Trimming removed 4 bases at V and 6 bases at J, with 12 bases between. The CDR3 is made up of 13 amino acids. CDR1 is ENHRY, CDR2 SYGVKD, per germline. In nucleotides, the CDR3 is TGTGCCATCAGTGTGGGGGGAGGGGATGGCTACACCTTC. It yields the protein CAISVGGGDGYTF.

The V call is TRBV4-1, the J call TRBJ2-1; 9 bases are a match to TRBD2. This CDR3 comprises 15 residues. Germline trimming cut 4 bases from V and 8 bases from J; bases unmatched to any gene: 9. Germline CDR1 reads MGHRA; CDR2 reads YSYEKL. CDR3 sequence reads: CASSRQSGGLYEQFF. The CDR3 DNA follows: TGCGCCAGCAGCCGACAAAGCGGGGGGCTCTATGAGCAGTTCTTC.

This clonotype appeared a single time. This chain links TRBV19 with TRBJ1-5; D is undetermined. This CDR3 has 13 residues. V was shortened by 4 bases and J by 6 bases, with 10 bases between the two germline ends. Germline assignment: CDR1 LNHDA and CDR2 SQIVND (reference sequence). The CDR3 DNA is TGTGCCAGTAGTACTCCCCCCGGTCAGCCCCAGCATTTT. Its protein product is CASSTPPGQPQHF.

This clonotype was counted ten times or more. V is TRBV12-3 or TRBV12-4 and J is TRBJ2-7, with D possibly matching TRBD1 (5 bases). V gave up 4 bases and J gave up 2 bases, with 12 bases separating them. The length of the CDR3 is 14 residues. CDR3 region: CASSSVAGTYEQYF. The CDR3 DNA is TGTGCCAGCAGTTCGGTTGCAGGGACCTACGAGCAGTACTTC.

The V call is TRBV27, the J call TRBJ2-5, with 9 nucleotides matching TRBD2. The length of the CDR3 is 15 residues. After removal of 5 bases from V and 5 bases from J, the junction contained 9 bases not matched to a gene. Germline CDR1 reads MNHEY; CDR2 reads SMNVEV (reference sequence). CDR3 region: CASSGTGTSYETQYF. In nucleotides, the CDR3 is TGTGCCAGCAGTGGTACCGGGACTAGCTATGAGACCCAGTACTTC.

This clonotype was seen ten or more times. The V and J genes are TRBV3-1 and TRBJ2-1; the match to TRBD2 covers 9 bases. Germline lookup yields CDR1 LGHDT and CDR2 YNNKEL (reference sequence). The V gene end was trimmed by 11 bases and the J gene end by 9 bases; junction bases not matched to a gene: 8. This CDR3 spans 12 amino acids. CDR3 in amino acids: CARGSGGLEQFF. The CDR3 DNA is TGTGCCCGGGGTAGCGGGGGCCTTGAGCAGTTCTTC.

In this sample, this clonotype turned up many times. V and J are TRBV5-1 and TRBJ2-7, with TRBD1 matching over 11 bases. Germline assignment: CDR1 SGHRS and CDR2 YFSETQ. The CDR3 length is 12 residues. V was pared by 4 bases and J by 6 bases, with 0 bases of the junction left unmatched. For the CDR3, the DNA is TGCGCCAGCAGCGGGACAGGGGGCGAGCAGTACTTC. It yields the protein CASSGTGGEQYF.

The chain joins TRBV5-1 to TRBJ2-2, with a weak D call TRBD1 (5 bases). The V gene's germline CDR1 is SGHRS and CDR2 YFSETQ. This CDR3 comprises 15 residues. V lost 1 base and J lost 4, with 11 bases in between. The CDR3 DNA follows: TGCGCCAGCAGCTTGAATGGGGCAGGCACCGGGGAGCTGTTTTTT. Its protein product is CASSLNGAGTGELFF.